A selection of T cell receptor beta chains follows, all from one sample in a study of beta chain features in type 1 diabetes. Measured with immunoSEQ multiplex PCR; TCRdb has only the in-frame clones, and not every one. The sample includes some 200,000 clones, 16% of them seen just once. The sample taken for sequencing was naive CD4+ T cells from blood. The receptors were gathered from a young man with type 1 diabetes. The conserved cysteine and the conserved F or W are not part of the CDR3 here. Each record gives: D gene, V gene, CDR3 protein. D genes are given only for firm matches.

d_gene: TRBD1; v_gene: TRBV7-6; CDR3aa: ASSTRQGDVTQY
d_gene: -; v_gene: TRBV25-1; CDR3aa: ASTPRGPNSGANVLT
d_gene: -; v_gene: TRBV29-1; CDR3aa: SAAMDTQY
d_gene: TRBD1; v_gene: TRBV28; CDR3aa: ASHFTGASYNEQF
d_gene: -; v_gene: TRBV5-1; CDR3aa: ASSLGDLANEQF
d_gene: -; v_gene: TRBV11-2; CDR3aa: ASSPDRITDTQY
d_gene: TRBD2; v_gene: TRBV4-1; CDR3aa: ASSLRLAGTTNTGELF
d_gene: -; v_gene: TRBV7-9; CDR3aa: ASSLISDEQY
d_gene: -; v_gene: TRBV27; CDR3aa: ASSFWVTGELF
d_gene: TRBD1; v_gene: TRBV30; CDR3aa: AWSVGTGGQPQH
d_gene: -; v_gene: TRBV6-7; CDR3aa: ATKKGVCSYNEQF
d_gene: TRBD2; v_gene: TRBV25-1; CDR3aa: ASSEFGEGYNEQF
d_gene: -; v_gene: TRBV9; CDR3aa: ASSVEGLAKNIQY
d_gene: -; v_gene: TRBV7-9; CDR3aa: ASSPTRGPRAEQF
d_gene: TRBD1; v_gene: TRBV10-3; CDR3aa: AISESSGTGQETQY
d_gene: TRBD1; v_gene: TRBV30; CDR3aa: AWSAHRGDEQY
d_gene: TRBD2; v_gene: TRBV7-9; CDR3aa: ASSLTSGRVYNEQF
d_gene: -; v_gene: TRBV21-1; CDR3aa: ASSKAAGTNTGELF
d_gene: -; v_gene: TRBV27; CDR3aa: ASSSDNSYEQY
d_gene: TRBD1; v_gene: TRBV4-1; CDR3aa: ASRRTGNNEQF
d_gene: -; v_gene: TRBV29-1; CDR3aa: SVRQKNTEAF
d_gene: -; v_gene: TRBV7-9; CDR3aa: ASSLVTGNTEAF
d_gene: -; v_gene: TRBV25-1; CDR3aa: ASSEWEAEAF
d_gene: TRBD2; v_gene: TRBV9; CDR3aa: ASSTSGRAVYNEQF
d_gene: -; v_gene: TRBV5-4; CDR3aa: ASSPSGPATQY
d_gene: -; v_gene: TRBV29-1; CDR3aa: SVDIGTDTQY
d_gene: TRBD2; v_gene: TRBV7-9; CDR3aa: ASSLGGGRIQETQY
d_gene: TRBD1; v_gene: TRBV7-7; CDR3aa: ASSLGTGRETQY
d_gene: -; v_gene: TRBV7-2; CDR3aa: ASSFGRTPYNEQF
d_gene: -; v_gene: TRBV30; CDR3aa: AWSRVGVYEQY
d_gene: -; v_gene: TRBV29-1; CDR3aa: SAQGTTYEQY
d_gene: -; v_gene: TRBV7-2; CDR3aa: ASSLQGPYEQY
d_gene: -; v_gene: TRBV5-1; CDR3aa: ASSLQTASQETQY
d_gene: -; v_gene: TRBV5-1; CDR3aa: ASSLGYEQY
d_gene: -; v_gene: TRBV25-1; CDR3aa: ASSEYDSYPTNEKLF
d_gene: TRBD1; v_gene: TRBV2; CDR3aa: ASSEATGTGRIQY
d_gene: -; v_gene: TRBV2; CDR3aa: ASDLTQETQY
d_gene: TRBD1; v_gene: TRBV4-2; CDR3aa: ASSQDIRGRYGYT
d_gene: -; v_gene: TRBV9; CDR3aa: ASSVGGERSSEQF
d_gene: -; v_gene: TRBV5-6; CDR3aa: ASSLVSTGELF
d_gene: -; v_gene: TRBV13; CDR3aa: ASSLRTASGNTIY
d_gene: TRBD2; v_gene: TRBV4-2; CDR3aa: ASSQDLAGVYEQY